What follows are 16 T cell receptor beta chains derived from one specimen sequenced in a study of shared clonotypes between healthy human individuals. Sequenced by immunoSEQ multiplex PCR; TCRdb stores in-frame clones only, minus some. The table records fewer than 1.4 million clones, about four fifths of them present only once. The sequenced sample was memory CD4+ T cells from PBMCs. Subset defined: CD45RA-negative fraction. The receptor source for this set is a man aged 18-30 years in good health. Some clones in this sample may be carry-over from other donors' samples.

The J gene is TRBJ1-1, the V gene TRBV6-1; no clear D. Trimming cost V 0 bases and J 9 bases, with 2 bases left between them. The germline gives CDR1 MNHNS, CDR2 SASEGT. CDR3 length: 10 residues. The CDR3 here is CASSEAQAFF. The CDR3, as DNA: TGTGCCAGCAGTGAAGCTCAAGCTTTCTTT.

The rearrangement links TRBV28 to TRBJ2-5; D is tentatively TRBD1 or TRBD2 (5 bases each). The better agreement between TRBJ2-7 and the DNA end casts doubt on the J call. CDR1 is MDHEN, CDR2 SYDVKM, per germline. The CDR3 covers 12 residues. In nucleotides, the CDR3 is TGTGCCAGCACCTCGTGGGGGTACGAGCAGTACTTC. It encodes CASTSWGYEQYF.

This clone was counted only a few times. The chain carries TRBV10-1 and TRBJ2-1; 9 bases align to TRBD2. Trimming removed 1 base from V and 6 bases from J; junction bases left unmatched: 4. Germline CDR1 reads WNHNN; CDR2 reads SYGVQD (reference sequence). This CDR3 has 15 residues. The CDR3 region is CASSEYSGLANEQFF. CDR3 DNA sequence: TGCGCCAGCAGTGAGTATTCGGGACTAGCCAATGAGCAGTTCTTC.

The chain uses TRBV20-1 and TRBJ1-2, with D maybe TRBD1 (5 bases). Germline loops: CDR1 DFQATT, CDR2 SNEGSKA (reference sequence). This CDR3 region has 11 residues. CDR3 loop: CSTPGAGGYTF. DNA of the CDR3: TGCAGCACCCCCGGGGCGGGTGGCTACACCTTC.

This clone was detected ten times or more. V gene TRBV2 combines with J gene TRBJ2-1; D is perhaps TRBD2 (6 bases). The CDR3 spans 15 residues. Germline-derived CDR1 and CDR2 are SNHLY and FYNNEI. With 6 bases removed from V and 0 bases from J, the gap between germline ends came to 12 bases. The CDR3 bases are TGTGCCAGCAGCGGAGGGGAAAGCTCCTACAATGAGCAGTTCTTC. It encodes CASSGGESSYNEQFF.

V and J are TRBV7-9 and TRBJ2-7; 7 bases match TRBD1. Germline trimming cut 1 base from V and 5 bases from J; bases unmatched to any gene: 5. The CDR3 is 14 residues long. Germline CDR1 SEHNR, CDR2 FQNEAQ (reference sequence). This CDR3 reads CASSLERGQNEQYF. CDR3 sequence (DNA): TGTGCCAGCAGCTTAGAGAGGGGGCAGAACGAGCAGTACTTC.

About this clone: Other DNA sequences in the sample encode the same CDR3. The chain couples TRBV5-1 to TRBJ2-7; D may be TRBD1 or TRBD2 (5 bases each). Germline loops: CDR1 SGHRS, CDR2 YFSETQ. The CDR3 contains 14 residues. Trimming stripped 0 bases from V and 2 bases from J, with 9 bases between. The CDR3 region is CASSLGDGTYEQYF. CDR3 nucleotides: TGCGCCAGCAGCTTGGGGGACGGCACCTACGAGCAGTACTTC.

The chain recombines TRBV5-6 with TRBJ1-1; D unclear. V gave up 3 bases and J gave up 1 base, with 4 bases separating them. The germline V gene encodes CDR1 SGHDT and CDR2 YYEEEE. This CDR3 comprises 12 residues. This CDR3 is CASSSSNTEAFF. The CDR3 DNA is TGTGCCAGCAGCTCCTCGAACACTGAAGCTTTCTTT. The full variable domain, in which reference TRBV5-6 and TRBJ1-1 provide the parts outside the CDR3, is DAGVTQSPTHLIKTRGQQVTLRCSPKSGHDTVSWYQQALGQGPQFIFQYYEEEERQRGNFPDRFSGHQFPNYSSELNVNALLLGDSALYLCASSSSNTEAFFGQGTRLTVV.

This chain joins TRBV30 and TRBJ1-5; D is unclear. Per germline, CDR1 GTSNPN and CDR2 SVGIG (reference sequence). V lost 1 base, J lost 0 bases, and 10 bases lay in between. The CDR3 has 15 residues. The CDR3 sequence is CAWSAGFNSNQPQHF. The CDR3 bases are TGTGCCTGGAGTGCGGGCTTCAATAGCAATCAGCCCCAGCATTTT. The full variable domain, in which reference TRBV30 and TRBJ1-5 provide the parts outside the CDR3, is SQTIHQWPATLVQPVGSPLSLECTVEGTSNPNLYWYRQAAGRGLQLLFYSVGIGQISSEVPQNLSASRPQDRQFILSSKKLLLSDSGFYLCAWSAGFNSNQPQHFGDGTRLSIL.

V usage is TRBV27 and J usage is TRBJ2-1; D not resolved. The CDR3 length is 21 residues. The V end was cut by 3 bases, the J end by 0 bases, with 27 bases between. The germline V gene encodes CDR1 MNHEY and CDR2 SMNVEV (reference sequence). The CDR3 bases are TGTGCCAGCAGTTTTAGGTCGGGCTCTGTCGGTCGAAAAAGCTCCTACAATGAGCAGTTCTTC. It is translated as CASSFRSGSVGRKSSYNEQFF.

This clone was recorded once. The V and J genes are TRBV6-5 and TRBJ2-7; 9 positions match TRBD1. The germline gives CDR1 MNHEY, CDR2 SVGAGI. V was clipped by 2 bases and J by 2 bases; unmatched bases: 4. This CDR3 has 15 amino acids. The CDR3 region has the DNA TGTGCCAGCAGTTACCAGGACAGGGGCCCCTACGAGCAGTACTTC. This codes for CASSYQDRGPYEQYF.

This clone was seen a handful of times. The CDR3 sequence: CASSPVAVYNEQFF. The CDR3 DNA reads as TGTGCCAGCAGCCCAGTGGCGGTCTACAATGAGCAGTTCTTC. The chain has TRBV7-9 and TRBJ2-1; D call uncertain. The CDR3 extends over 14 amino acids. Germline values: CDR1 SEHNR, CDR2 FQNEAQ (reference sequence). The V and J ends lost 5 bases and 3 bases respectively, with 11 bases between them.

This chain uses TRBV15 with TRBJ2-7, with 11 bases identical to TRBD1. The germline V gene has CDR1 LNHNV and CDR2 YYDKDF (reference sequence). V dropped 4 bases and J dropped 2; count of bases not matched to a gene: 4. The length of the CDR3 is 15 residues. CDR3 nucleotide sequence: TGTGCCACCAGCACCCGGGACAGGGGGACCTACGAGCAGTACTTC. Translating gives CATSTRDRGTYEQYF.

The sample holds a few counts of this clone. The chain recombines TRBV15 with TRBJ1-2; D unresolved. The V and J ends lost 0 bases and 2 bases respectively, with 7 bases between them. Germline CDR1 LNHNV, CDR2 YYDKDF (reference sequence). The CDR3 is 14 amino acids. The chain's CDR3 is CATSRDLVNYGYTF. DNA for the CDR3: TGTGCCACCAGCAGAGATTTAGTGAACTATGGCTACACCTTC.

V and J are TRBV7-2 and TRBJ2-1, with 9 bases lining up with TRBD2. Trimming cost V 4 bases and J 8 bases; bases outside gene matches: 12. The CDR3 length is 16 residues. Germline V lookup: CDR1 SGHTA, CDR2 FQGNSA. Written as DNA, the CDR3 is TGTGCCAGCAGCTCCTTAGCGGGAGTCGGCGGGGATGAGCAGTTCTTC. Protein: CASSSLAGVGGDEQFF.

The chain is built from TRBV23-1 and TRBJ2-7; no clear D gene. TRBV23-1 is treated as an ORF (open reading frame) with a function not yet certain. The CDR3 is 15 amino acids. The V end lost 2 bases, the J end lost 1 base, and 12 bases lay between the germline ends. CDR3 in amino acids: CASSQATTYSYEQYF. CDR3 nucleotide sequence: TGCGCCAGCAGTCAAGCCACGACATATTCCTACGAGCAGTACTTC.